These 18 T cell receptor beta chains were all obtained from the same sample, sequenced in a study of T cells in Graves' hyperthyroidism and ophthalmopathy. Amplified regions were TCR beta CDR3 sequences from RNA transcripts. Researchers ran a first-round RT-PCR on the TCR CDR3 using the HTBI primer set. A single record per CDR3 protein comes from TCRdb applying MiXCR to the multiplex PCR reads. In the table there are hundreds of thousands of distinct CDR3 sequences, around 20% of which are singletons. Material: blood. These receptors originate from a man in his forties with Graves' ophthalmopathy.

Only a few counts were recorded for this clonotype. The rearrangement uses TRBV6-2 or TRBV6-3 and TRBJ2-7; 9 bases align to TRBD1. The CDR3 covers 13 residues. From germline, CDR1 is MNHEY and CDR2 SVGEGT. V was pared by 8 bases and J by 4 bases, with 6 bases of the junction left unmatched. CDR3 residues: CASYGTGNYEQYF. The CDR3 bases are TGTGCCAGCTACGGGACAGGGAATTACGAGCAGTACTTC.

This clonotype has only a few counts. The chain has TRBV10-3 and TRBJ1-3; no reliable D call. This CDR3 contains 13 residues. V lost 11 bases and J 0 bases, leaving 11 bases between the germline ends. The germline gives CDR1 ENHRY, CDR2 SYGVKD. CDR3 coding DNA: TGTGCCGTTGGACGCGACTCTGGAAACACCATATATTTT. It codes for CAVGRDSGNTIYF.

The chain couples TRBV30 to TRBJ2-2; D unresolved. This CDR3 has 13 residues. Trimming cost V 4 bases and J 2 bases, with 8 bases left between them. Per germline, CDR1 GTSNPN and CDR2 SVGIG (reference sequence). The DNA for the CDR3 is TGTGCCTGGAATGACGGTAACACCGGGGAGCTGTTTTTT. The encoded protein is CAWNDGNTGELFF.

This clonotype was observed at least ten times. The chain has TRBV30 and TRBJ2-1; perhaps D is TRBD1 or TRBD2 (5 bases each). Deletions cut 1 base from V and 3 bases from J, with 13 bases between. There are 15 residues in the CDR3. The germline CDR1 and CDR2 sequences are GTSNPN and SVGIG (reference sequence). The CDR3, as DNA: TGTGCCTGGAGTGCCCGGGGCGACCACTACAATGAGCAGTTCTTC. This translates into CAWSARGDHYNEQFF.

This rearrangement joins TRBV19 to TRBJ2-7; 9 bases map to TRBD1. The CDR3 has 13 residues. CDR1 is LNHDA, CDR2 SQIVND, per germline (reference sequence). Trimming cost V 9 bases and J 4 bases; bases outside gene matches: 7. The CDR3 DNA follows: TGTGCCAGCGGGACAGGGATTCTGTACGAGCAGTACTTC. Protein sequence: CASGTGILYEQYF.

This clonotype showed up just a few times. This rearrangement joins TRBV3-1 to TRBJ2-3; 9 bases are a match to TRBD2. Germline V gene data show CDR1 as LGHDT and CDR2 as YNNKEL (reference sequence). The CDR3 is 15 amino acids. Trimming cost V 8 bases and J 1 base; bases outside gene matches: 7. The CDR3 DNA is TGTGCCAGCTCTCCCGGGACTAGCCGCACAGATACGCAGTATTTT. This codes for CASSPGTSRTDTQYF.

The chain combines TRBV7-2 with TRBJ2-1; 9 bases agree with TRBD2. The junction had 6 bases not matched to a gene; V was cut back by 5 bases and J by 1 base. This CDR3 has 16 amino acids. The germline CDR1 and CDR2 sequences are SGHTA and FQGNSA. CDR3 DNA: TGTGCCAGCAGCATCGGACTAGCGACGTCCTACAATGAGCAGTTCTTC. Its protein product is CASSIGLATSYNEQFF.

On this clonotype: Given a much more abundant clone one base away, this may be a read error. This chain connects TRBV6-5 to TRBJ1-1; no clear D. There are 17 residues in the CDR3. V lost 0 bases to trimming and J lost 4 bases, with 18 bases between them. Germline CDR1 MNHEY, CDR2 SVGAGI. The chain's CDR3 is CASSYSSSGGRRTEAFF. The CDR3 region has the DNA TGTGCCAGCAGTTACTCATCTTCAGGCGGGCGTCGCACTGAAGCTTTCTTT.

This clonotype was seen at least ten times. This chain links TRBV9 with TRBJ2-5, with 12 nucleotides matching TRBD2. The germline gives CDR1 SGDLS, CDR2 YYNGEE. The trim removed 1 base at V and 2 bases at J, leaving 3 bases unmatched. The CDR3 runs to 16 residues. The CDR3 sequence: CASSVTSGGLQETQYF. In nucleotides, the CDR3 is TGTGCCAGCAGCGTAACTAGCGGGGGGCTGCAAGAGACCCAGTACTTC.

This clonotype was detected a few times. This chain links TRBV27 with TRBJ2-7; D is undetermined. The V gene's germline CDR1 is MNHEY and CDR2 SMNVEV (reference sequence). The CDR3 spans 15 residues. The V end was cut by 3 bases, the J end by 2 bases, with 14 bases between. The CDR3 sequence is CASSFLNPPPYEQYF. CDR3 nucleotide sequence: TGTGCCAGCAGTTTTCTGAACCCCCCTCCCTACGAGCAGTACTTC.

In this sample, this clonotype turned up many times. V usage is TRBV2 and J usage is TRBJ2-7; 11 bases match TRBD2. The germline CDR1 and CDR2 sequences are SNHLY and FYNNEI. The trim removed 6 bases at V and 2 bases at J, leaving 12 bases unmatched. The CDR3 spans 17 residues. CDR3: CASSDSFSGRAPYEQYF. CDR3 DNA: TGTGCCAGCAGCGACTCCTTTAGCGGGAGGGCCCCCTACGAGCAGTACTTC.

The V call is TRBV14, the J call TRBJ1-2; 7 bases map to TRBD1. V lost 2 bases to trimming and J lost 4 bases; unmatched junction nucleotides: 10. Germline-derived CDR1 and CDR2 are SGHDN and FVKESK. CDR3 length: 16 residues. Here the CDR3 DNA reads TGTGCCAGCAGCCAAAGAGGGGACAGAGCCTTCTATGGCTACACCTTC. It specifies CASSQRGDRAFYGYTF.

The chain has TRBV20-1 and TRBJ2-5; D is unresolved. V lost 5 bases and J 5 bases, leaving 18 bases between the germline ends. Germline V lookup: CDR1 DFQATT, CDR2 SNEGSKA (reference sequence). CDR3 length: 14 amino acids. The DNA of the CDR3 is TGCAGTGCTTTCCCTTACGATAGGGCCGAGACCCAGTACTTC. This translates into CSAFPYDRAETQYF.

This clonotype was observed many times. The CDR3 protein is CSARRGSQPQHF. The CDR3 DNA follows: TGCAGTGCTAGGCGAGGATCGCAGCCCCAGCATTTT. The chain uses TRBV20-1 and TRBJ1-5, with D hard to call. Germline CDR1 and CDR2: DFQATT and SNEGSKA (reference sequence). This CDR3 comprises 12 residues. V lost 3 bases, J lost 7 bases, and 10 bases lay in between.

The gene calls are TRBV6-2 or TRBV6-3 and TRBJ2-6; possibly TRBD1 or TRBD2 for D (6 bases each). The length of the CDR3 is 18 residues. Germline V gene data show CDR1 as MNHEY and CDR2 as SVGEGT. Deletions cut 4 bases from V and 2 bases from J, with 18 bases between. CDR3 residues: CASSSRWGAGAGANVLTF. The CDR3, as DNA: TGTGCCAGCAGTTCCCGTTGGGGGGCTGGTGCTGGGGCCAACGTCCTGACTTTC.

The rearrangement links TRBV9 to TRBJ2-1; 10 bases fit TRBD2. With V trimmed by 0 bases and J by 6 bases, 12 bases remained unmatched. This CDR3 region has 18 residues. Germline CDR1 reads SGDLS; CDR2 reads YYNGEE. In DNA, the CDR3 is TGTGCCAGCAGCGTAGACGGTGCTGGACTAGCGGTAACCAATGAGCAGTTCTTC. Its protein product is CASSVDGAGLAVTNEQFF.

The chain employs TRBV4-1 and TRBJ2-3; D remains unclear. CDR3 length equals 15 residues. Germline V gene data show CDR1 as MGHRA and CDR2 as YSYEKL. The V and J ends lost 1 base and 4 bases respectively, with 12 bases between them. The CDR3 nucleotides read TGCGCCAGCAGCCAAGTTAGCTATCCCCCAGATACGCAGTATTTT. The encoded protein is CASSQVSYPPDTQYF.

The chain employs TRBV6-1 and TRBJ2-1; D is possibly TRBD1 or TRBD2 (6 bases each). Trimming shortened V by 6 bases and J by 10 bases, and 16 bases separated the two germline ends. This CDR3 is 13 amino acids long. Germline loops: CDR1 MNHNS, CDR2 SASEGT. CDR3 loop: CASRMGGHYEQFF. CDR3 DNA: TGTGCCAGCAGAATGGGGGGACACTACGAGCAGTTCTTC.